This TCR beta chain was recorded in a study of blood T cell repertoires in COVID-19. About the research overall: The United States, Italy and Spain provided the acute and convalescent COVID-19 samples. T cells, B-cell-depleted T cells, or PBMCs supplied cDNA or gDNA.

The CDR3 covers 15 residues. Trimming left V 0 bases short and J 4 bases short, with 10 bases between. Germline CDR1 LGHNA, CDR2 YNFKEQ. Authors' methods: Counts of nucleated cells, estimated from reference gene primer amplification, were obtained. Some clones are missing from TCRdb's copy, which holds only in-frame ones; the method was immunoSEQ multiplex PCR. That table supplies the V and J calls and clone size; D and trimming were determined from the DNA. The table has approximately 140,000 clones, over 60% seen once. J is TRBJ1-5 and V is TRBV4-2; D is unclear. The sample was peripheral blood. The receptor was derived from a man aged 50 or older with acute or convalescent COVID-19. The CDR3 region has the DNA TGTGCCAGCAGCCAAGACCCCGCGGGGAATCAGCCCCAGCATTTT. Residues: CASSQDPAGNQPQHF.